The TCR beta chain described here comes from a study of T cells in Graves' hyperthyroidism and ophthalmopathy. Per the germline V gene, CDR1 is SEHNR and CDR2 is FQNEAQ (reference sequence). Trimming pared 2 bases from V and 1 base from J, leaving 11 bases between. This CDR3 is built from 15 residues. Points on this clonotype: The antigen remains undetermined.

The study, taken as a whole, reports: Appearing also in blood were most of the thyroid clonotypes expanded above 0.001.

Among ophthalmopathy patients, the Clinical Activity Score reached at least 3, the NOSPECS grade reached at least 4, and duration remained under 3 months. Uncontrolled infection, other autoimmune disease, pregnancy or lactation excluded patients. Clinical symptoms, serum thyroxine, TRAb, thyroid ultrasound and orbital computed tomography informed diagnoses. TCR beta CDR3 region amplification was performed from RNA transcripts. With the HTBI primer set, the TCR CDR3 went through a first round of RT-PCR. TCRdb reanalysed the multiplex PCR reads using MiXCR and keeps one entry per CDR3 protein. The data hold about 260,000 distinct CDR3 sequences, with 16% observed a single time.

The sequence was collected from a woman aged 18 to 35 with Graves' ophthalmopathy. The sample was blood. The genes are TRBV7-9 and TRBJ2-5; D may match TRBD1 or TRBD2 (5 bases each). CDR3 residues: CASSLPVGVQETQYF. CDR3 in DNA: TGTGCCAGCAGCTTACCCGTGGGGGTCCAAGAGACCCAGTACTTC.